This TCR beta chain was documented in a study of shared clonotypes between healthy human individuals (dated by TCRdb to 2019 to 2021). General notes on the study: The cohort included a few men and a couple of women between 18 and 49 years of age. For each donor, CD4 naive and CD4 memory were each given three plates, CD8 naive was given two plates, and CD8 memory was given one plate. To estimate repertoire size and how much clonotypes are shared between individuals, the study performed deep sequencing of blood TCR repertoires from about five healthy adults. To increase sequencing depth and limit assay-specific biases, TCR repertoire library preparation and sequencing were carried out by different laboratories using diverse techniques. Per donor, leukapheresis produced somewhere between about 0.85 and 10 billion PBMCs.

The CDR3 runs 15 residues from the cysteine to the phenylalanine. Here the CDR3 DNA is all that survives: 45 bases in frame from base 1. The germline V gene specifies SGHRS as CDR1 and YFSETQ as CDR2. V has 4 bases trimmed and J has 4 bases trimmed; junction bases matching no gene number 4. As to this clone: This clone's antigen is unknown. Per-base qualities were not stored, and no clone one base away is much larger.

TCR CDR3 regions were amplified from genomic DNA by multiplex PCR using the deep immunoSEQ assay. For each cell subset, the extracted genomic DNA was distributed evenly across all wells of several immunoSEQ 96-well plates, and each plate served as one replicate. For sorted subsets, each replicate PCR was loaded with around 200 ng genomic DNA, equivalent to some 27,000 T cell genomes. Purified libraries were quantified with a Qubit 3.0 fluorometer, sized on a Bioanalyzer 2100, and re-quantified with the KAPA Library Quantification kit. A separate single-read 150-cycle Illumina NextSeq 550 flow cell was used to sequence each immunoSEQ 96-well plate. On the study's bioinformatics: Because the immunoSEQ output included only junctional sequences and no quality scores, the filtering could not be the same as the filtering used for full-length reads. To assign V/J genes and CDR3, sequences were annotated against IMGT germline references using PyIR, a Python wrapper for IgBLAST v1.9. Any read was removed if the V/J assignment was weak (E-value above 1e-6), the CDR3 was missing, or the read contained stop codons, out-of-frame junctions, or ambiguous translated residues. A V3J clonotype was defined by an identical inferred V gene, J gene, and CDR3 amino acid sequence. To compute the percentage overlap between repertoires, the number of shared unique clonotypes was divided by the size of the smaller repertoire. RTK rarefaction, the Chao1 estimator, and Recon v2.1 estimates of unobserved clonotypes were used to assess repertoire richness. OLGA was used to compute generation probabilities for all TCRbeta clonotypes that the gDNA method yielded from a few donors. This is the immuneACCESS table as TCRdb keeps it, with only in-frame sequences that have V and J called. A part of the clones is gone; compared with another copy, unresolved V genes explain less than half, and the rest is unexplained. D and trimming come from the DNA, and the V and J calls and clone size come from that table. In this sample the table shows about 1 million clones, around four fifths of which occur a single time. The ten biggest clones cover about 1.5% of the sample.

Broader findings and caveats from the paper: Around 5% of naive CD4, approximately 3.7% of naive CD8, roughly 2.4% of memory CD4, and 0.4% of memory CD8 clonotypes were shared across a few donors. Pairwise subsampling indicated that sequencing depth was expected to affect the degree of clonotype sharing among donors. Even with the large sequencing depth, rarefaction of the sorted-subset datasets indicated that sequencing was incomplete. Compared with non-shared clonotypes, clonotypes shared by all four sorted-subset donors had higher generation probabilities. Only blood was sampled, and tissue TCR repertoires likely differ from those in blood. Because the study included only a small number of donors, the genetic and exposure-history diversity represented was limited. Naive subsets generally had larger estimated clonotype richness than memory subsets.

Donors were healthy HIV-negative adults with no recently reported acute infections or vaccinations. All donors were Caucasian adults living in Nashville, Tennessee, USA. Magnetic negative selection was used to enrich CD4+ T cells, after which naive cells were positively selected on CD45RA and the negative fraction became the memory subset. After blood collection by leukapheresis, PBMCs were isolated using Ficoll-Histopaque density gradient centrifugation and then cryopreserved in the vapor phase of liquid nitrogen. Analytical flow cytometry was used to check the purity and quantity of each magnetically sorted T cell population. From each sorted fraction, genomic DNA was isolated and quantified by UV absorbance on a Nanodrop 2000c.

The TCR was taken from a young man in good health. Sequenced material: memory CD4+ T cells sorted from blood. The cell subset or site label, as the study defines it: CD45RA-negative fraction. The rearranged chain carries TRBV5-1 and TRBJ2-2; TRBD1 agrees with 10 junctional bases. The nucleotide sequence reads TGCGCCAGCAGCCTCAGACAGGGGGCCACCGGGGAGCTGTTTTTT. Its translation is CASSLRQGATGELFF.